The clone carrying this T cell receptor (beta chain) has a handful of counts. Its antigen is still unknown. The source of the sample is a study of Ad26.COV2.S vaccination and SARS-CoV-2 variants. General study results and limits: Whether participants received vaccine or placebo, their non-spike TCR breadth was similar.

The treatment here: 15 to 20 received Ad26.COV2.S at low or high dose, single or two shots; several received placebo; per-sample allocation not given. Samples were taken on day 63 after the first vaccine or placebo injection. Germline CDR1 is DFQATT and CDR2 is SNEGSKA (reference sequence). The ends were cut back, 3 bases at V and 0 bases at J, with 15 bases in the middle. The CDR3 has 16 amino acids. The assay was immunoSEQ multiplex PCR, and TCRdb's table has in-frame clones only and misses some. The sample records around 300,000 clones, more than 85% being singletons. The sequence was collected from a person between 18 and 65 years old who received the Ad26.COV2.S COVID-19 vaccine or a placebo. V usage is TRBV20-1 and J usage is TRBJ1-5, with D unclear. Sequencing was performed on peripheral blood, taken in a trial of Ad26.COV2.S vaccine versus placebo. The CDR3 here is CSASGPGSYSNQPQHF. In nucleotides, the CDR3 is TGCAGTGCTAGTGGTCCAGGCTCCTATAGCAATCAGCCCCAGCATTTT.